The sequence of this TCR beta chain was determined in a study of TIL therapy for anti-PD-1-resistant metastatic lung cancer. Whole-study context: Patients had a median age of approximately 57 years (range roughly 35-85). Median tumor mutation burden was under 1.9 mutations per megabase. Study results and caveats: Patients were highly selected, enriched for treatment-naive, never-smoker and oncogene-addicted cases.

The CDR3 length is 12 residues. Germline assignment: CDR1 LGHDT and CDR2 YNNKEL (reference sequence). V was trimmed by 0 bases and J by 14 bases, leaving 8 bases between them. Time point of the sample: pre-treatment sample, taken before nivolumab and TIL therapy. Pleural nodules or supraclavicular lymph nodes made up most of the excised metastases sampled. Sequencing used immunoSEQ v3. Some clones are missing from TCRdb's copy, which holds only in-frame ones; the method was immunoSEQ multiplex PCR. Of around 100,000 clones in the sample, about three fifths were seen once. This clone has just a few counts. Its specificity is unknown.

The sample consisted of tumor tissue, taken at baseline. The chain employs TRBV3-1 (or the pseudogene TRBV3-2) and TRBJ1-6; no definite D call. The clonotype comes from a person between 25 and 80 years old with non-small cell lung cancer. The CDR3 sequence is CASSQDLWSLHF. CDR3 nucleotide sequence: TGTGCCAGCAGCCAAGATCTATGGTCCCTCCACTTT.